This entry describes one TCR beta chain. It lacks a known antigen. Base quality data are lacking; no much larger clone is found one base away. The CDR3 starts with the cysteine, ends with the phenylalanine, and has 13 residues. Of all the DNA, just the CDR3 is kept, 39 bases in frame from base 1. The CDR1 and CDR2 encoded by the germline V gene are SGDLS and YYNGEE. The data were obtained in a study of tumour-infiltrating T cells in Burkitt lymphoma (dated by TCRdb to 2018 to 2021). Looking at the study overall: The Burkitt lymphoma cohort included some 75 patients and covered every epidemiological subtype of the disease. TCR repertoire data were correlated with clinical outcome; productive clonality predicted overall and progression-free survival, independent of established prognosticators including age at diagnosis. Results the study describes overall, beyond this receptor: Several public clonotypes were found to be shared across numerous Burkitt lymphoma patients, which suggests a shared tumour neoantigen selection that is absent from diffuse large B-cell lymphoma.

Receptors were amplified or captured by the immunoSEQ multiplex PCR assay. TCRdb's version of the immuneACCESS table is confined to in-frame rearrangements and falls short of the full clone set. An unresolved V gene accounts for under half of the shortfall where checked; the remainder is of unknown origin. Across this sample there are about 580 clones, with roughly 92% seen only once. The ten largest clones represent over 5% of the sample. The TCR sequence derives from a human donor with Burkitt lymphoma. The sequenced sample was tumor tissue. The chain is made from TRBV9 and TRBJ2-5; TRBD1 agrees with 10 junctional bases. The J call may not be correct, given that the DNA end is closer to TRBJ2-7. CDR3 sequence: CASSVGTGDEQYF. The sequence in DNA is TGTGCCAGCAGCGTCGGGACAGGGGACGAGCAGTACTTC.